The 20 T cell receptor beta chains below all came from one sample that was sequenced in a study of cytomegalovirus exposure and HLA in healthy donors (dated by TCRdb to about 2017). Libraries were built with the immunoSEQ multiplex PCR assay. For the multiplex PCR, a mixture combining 60 forward primers for TCR Vbeta segments and 13 reverse primers for TCR Jbeta segments was used. This immuneACCESS table, as held by TCRdb, lists in-frame sequences with V and J called but not all clones. Of the missing ones, under half trace to an unresolved V gene in checked studies; the others have no known cause. This sample holds 90,000 to 140,000 clones; roughly 76% were observed only once. The top ten clones comprise 6% to 8% of the sample. The source material was PBMCs. All receptors come from a man younger than 45 in good health and CMV-seropositive.

The chain joins TRBV5-1 to TRBJ2-5; TRBD2 agrees at 7 bases. With 1 base clipped from V and 0 bases from J, the junction kept 0 bases outside the gene matches. The CDR3 length is 14 residues. CDR1 SGHRS and CDR2 YFSETQ come from the germline V gene. Written as DNA, the CDR3 is TGCGCCAGCAGCTTGCTAGCGGACCAAGAGACCCAGTACTTC. Its protein product is CASSLLADQETQYF.

The V and J genes are TRBV19 and TRBJ1-2, with a tentative D call TRBD1 (6 bases). The CDR3 extends over 14 amino acids. V lost 6 bases and J lost 3, with 14 bases in between. Looked up from germline, CDR1 is LNHDA and CDR2 is SQIVND (reference sequence). The CDR3 is CASRGAGADYGYTF. CDR3 coding DNA: TGTGCCAGTAGGGGGGCAGGGGCGGACTATGGCTACACCTTC.

This clone was seen once. V gene TRBV19 combines with J gene TRBJ2-7; 7 bases line up with TRBD1. Per the germline V gene, CDR1 is LNHDA and CDR2 is SQIVND (reference sequence). J gave up 0 bases and V 5 bases, and 7 bases lay outside the gene matches. The CDR3 length is 15 residues. CDR3 coding DNA: TGTGCCAGTAGTGGGATGACAGGGAGCTCCTACGAGCAGTACTTC. As protein: CASSGMTGSSYEQYF.

The chain recombines TRBV7-2 with TRBJ2-7, with 7 positions matching TRBD2. The ends lost 4 bases at V and 3 bases at J; junction bases unmatched: 3. Looked up from germline, CDR1 is SGHTA and CDR2 is FQGNSA. The CDR3 loop spans 13 amino acids. The CDR3 coding sequence is TGTGCCAGCAGCTCTATAGCGGGCTACGAGCAGTACTTC. Translating it yields CASSSIAGYEQYF.

This clone has only a few counts. V usage is TRBV20-1 and J usage is TRBJ2-1, with no clear D. This CDR3 has 11 residues. Trimming cost V 6 bases and J 12 bases, with 15 bases left between them. The V gene's germline CDR1 is DFQATT and CDR2 SNEGSKA (reference sequence). CDR3 coding DNA: TGCAGTGCCTCCCCGGTGGCAGGGCAGTTCTTC. It codes for CSASPVAGQFF.

This chain links TRBV7-2 with TRBJ2-2; TRBD2 is a possible D gene (6 bases). This CDR3 is built from 15 residues. Trimming pared 5 bases from V and 1 base from J, leaving 11 bases between. Per germline, CDR1 SGHTA and CDR2 FQGNSA. CDR3 in amino acids: CASSNLARNTGELFF. The CDR3 DNA is TGTGCCAGCAGCAACCTAGCGCGGAACACCGGGGAGCTGTTTTTT. Full variable domain (missing parts from reference TRBV7-2 and TRBJ2-2): GAGVSQSPSNKVTEKGKDVELRCDPISGHTALYWYRQSLGQGLEFLIYFQGNSAPDKSGLPSDRFSAERTGGSVSTLTIQRTQQEDSAVYLCASSNLARNTGELFFGEGSRLTVL.

The chain is built from TRBV5-4 and TRBJ2-3, with 9 positions matching TRBD1. This CDR3 is built from 16 residues. Per germline, CDR1 SGHNT and CDR2 YYREEE (reference sequence). Unmatched junction bases numbered 7, after V lost 5 bases and J lost 0 bases. The CDR3 region has the DNA TGTGCCAGCAGTACGGGACAGGGAAGAAGCACAGATACGCAGTATTTT. The encoded protein is CASSTGQGRSTDTQYF.

The chain carries TRBV6-4 and TRBJ2-3, with D perhaps TRBD2 (6 bases). With 0 bases removed from V and 2 bases from J, the gap between germline ends came to 9 bases. CDR3 length: 15 amino acids. Germline V gives CDR1 MRHNA, CDR2 SNTAGT. The CDR3 DNA sequence: TGTGCCAGCAGTGACTCAGGACTAATCACAGATACGCAGTATTTT. Its protein product is CASSDSGLITDTQYF.

The CDR3 bases are TGTGCCAGCAGCCGCAGGGTTAGTGGGGAGACCCAGTACTTC. It translates to CASSRRVSGETQYF. The genes are TRBV11-2 and TRBJ2-5; D is perhaps TRBD1 (5 bases). The CDR3 length is 14 residues. Trimming shortened V by 5 bases and J by 5 bases, and 15 bases separated the two germline ends. Germline V gene lookup returns CDR1 SGHAT and CDR2 FQNNGV.

The gene calls are TRBV9 and TRBJ1-1; the D gene is possibly TRBD1 (6 bases). CDR1 SGDLS and CDR2 YYNGEE come from the germline V gene. The CDR3 loop spans 13 amino acids. With 3 bases removed from V and 7 bases from J, the gap between germline ends came to 13 bases. The CDR3 DNA reads as TGTGCCAGCAGCGACCAAGAACAGGGTGAAGCTTTCTTT. This codes for CASSDQEQGEAFF.

The rearrangement links TRBV5-4 to TRBJ2-6; D may be TRBD1 (6 bases). CDR1 and CDR2 (germline): SGHNT, YYREEE (reference sequence). CDR3 size: 15 residues. V was clipped by 4 bases and J by 2 bases, with 10 bases between them. The CDR3 protein is CASSPGVAGANVLTF. In nucleotides, the CDR3 is TGTGCCAGCAGCCCAGGGGTAGCTGGGGCCAACGTCCTGACTTTC.

The chain is built from TRBV7-2 and TRBJ1-6, with a weak D call TRBD1 (5 bases). This CDR3 has 17 residues. The V gene's germline CDR1 is SGHTA and CDR2 FQGNSA. Trimming left V 2 bases short and J 4 bases short, with 15 bases between. The CDR3 DNA follows: TGTGCCAGCAGCTTATCAACGACAGATATTTATAATTCACCCCTCCACTTT. Protein product: CASSLSTTDIYNSPLHF.

This chain connects TRBV4-3 to TRBJ1-4; D not certain. V lost 1 base, J lost 4 bases, and 13 bases lay in between. Germline V gives CDR1 LGHNA, CDR2 YSLEER. This CDR3 is built from 16 residues. This CDR3 reads CASSQGGGTLNEKLFF. As DNA, the CDR3 is TGCGCCAGCAGCCAAGGGGGAGGAACCCTTAATGAAAAACTGTTTTTT.

The V gene is TRBV6-1, the J gene TRBJ1-3; the D gene is possibly TRBD1 (6 bases). The V end was cut by 6 bases, the J end by 1 base, with 13 bases between. The CDR3 extends over 15 amino acids. Germline CDR1 MNHNS, CDR2 SASEGT. CDR3 nucleotide sequence: TGTGCCAGCAGCGACCGGACAGTTTCTGGAAACACCATATATTTT. This gives the protein CASSDRTVSGNTIYF.

The chain recombines TRBV2 with TRBJ2-5; D perhaps matches TRBD2 (7 bases). The V gene lost 3 bases and the J gene lost 5 bases, with 16 bases spanning the gap. CDR3 length equals 15 residues. The germline V gene has CDR1 SNHLY and CDR2 FYNNEI. DNA for the CDR3: TGTGCCAGCAGTGACCGAGCGGGGAGGGGGGAGACCCAGTACTTC. Protein product: CASSDRAGRGETQYF.

The chain uses TRBV18 and TRBJ1-2; 7 bases fit TRBD1. The length of the CDR3 is 13 residues. CDR1 KGHSH and CDR2 LQKENI come from the germline V gene. Unmatched junction bases numbered 2, after V lost 4 bases and J lost 3 bases. The CDR3 nucleotides read TGTGCCAGCTCACTCACAGGGGACTATGGCTACACCTTC. Its translation: CASSLTGDYGYTF. The entire variable domain, with the rest obtained from reference TRBV18 and TRBJ1-2, is as follows: NAGVMQNPRHLVRRRGQEARLRCSPMKGHSHVYWYRQLPEEGLKFMVYLQKENIIDESGMPKERFSAEFPKEGPSILRIQQVVRGDSAAYFCASSLTGDYGYTFGSGTRLTVV.

The J gene is TRBJ2-2, the V gene TRBV30; no firm D call. CDR1 is GTSNPN, CDR2 SVGIG, per germline (reference sequence). CDR3 length: 13 amino acids. Between the trimmed V and J ends, which lost 2 bases and 4 bases, there was a span of 8 bases. CDR3 residues: CAWSSARTGELFF. The CDR3 DNA follows: TGTGCCTGGAGTAGCGCCCGCACCGGGGAGCTGTTTTTT. Supplemented by reference TRBV30 and TRBJ2-2, the full variable domain reads SQTIHQWPATLVQPVGSPLSLECTVEGTSNPNLYWYRQAAGRGLQLLFYSVGIGQISSEVPQNLSASRPQDRQFILSSKKLLLSDSGFYLCAWSSARTGELFFGEGSRLTVL.

The J gene is TRBJ1-5, the V gene TRBV6-6, with unresolved D. The germline CDR1 and CDR2 sequences are MNHNY and SVGAGI (reference sequence). This CDR3 has 13 amino acids. V was clipped by 3 bases and J by 5 bases, with 8 bases between them. The CDR3 here is CASSYPGYQPQHF. DNA for the CDR3: TGTGCCAGCAGTTATCCAGGCTATCAGCCCCAGCATTTT.

The V gene is TRBV29-1, the J gene TRBJ2-1, with 7 nucleotides matching TRBD1. The CDR3 is made up of 12 amino acids. After removal of 6 bases from V and 6 bases from J, the junction contained 5 bases not matched to a gene. Germline-derived CDR1 and CDR2 are SQVTM and ANQGSEA. CDR3 sequence: CSVTGFGNEQFF. CDR3 DNA: TGCAGCGTGACAGGGTTCGGCAATGAGCAGTTCTTC.

This clone was picked up one time. V is TRBV2 and J is TRBJ1-1; unclear D gene. V was clipped by 8 bases and J by 3 bases, with 16 bases between them. Germline CDR1 is SNHLY and CDR2 is FYNNEI. CDR3 length equals 14 residues. For the CDR3, the DNA is TGTGCCAGCGCCTCCTTGTGGAGGGACACTGAAGCTTTCTTT. This gives the protein CASASLWRDTEAFF.